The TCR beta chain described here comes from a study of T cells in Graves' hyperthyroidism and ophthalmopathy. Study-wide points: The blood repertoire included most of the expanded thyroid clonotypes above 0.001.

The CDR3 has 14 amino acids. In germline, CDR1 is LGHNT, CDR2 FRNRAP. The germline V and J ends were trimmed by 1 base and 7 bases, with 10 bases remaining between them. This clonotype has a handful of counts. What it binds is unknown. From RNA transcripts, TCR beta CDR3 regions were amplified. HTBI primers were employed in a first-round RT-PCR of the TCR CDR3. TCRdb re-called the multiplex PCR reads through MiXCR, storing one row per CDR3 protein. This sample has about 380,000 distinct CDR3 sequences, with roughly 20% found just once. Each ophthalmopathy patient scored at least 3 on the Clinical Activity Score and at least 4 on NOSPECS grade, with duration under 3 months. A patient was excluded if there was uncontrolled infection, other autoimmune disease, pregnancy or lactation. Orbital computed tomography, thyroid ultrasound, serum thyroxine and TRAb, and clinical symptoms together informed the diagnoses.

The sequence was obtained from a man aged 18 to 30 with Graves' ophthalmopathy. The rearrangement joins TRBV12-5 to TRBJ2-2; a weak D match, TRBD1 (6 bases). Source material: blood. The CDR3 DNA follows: TGTGCTAGTGGTTTGGAAACAGGGCACGGGGAGCTGTTTTTT. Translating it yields CASGLETGHGELFF.